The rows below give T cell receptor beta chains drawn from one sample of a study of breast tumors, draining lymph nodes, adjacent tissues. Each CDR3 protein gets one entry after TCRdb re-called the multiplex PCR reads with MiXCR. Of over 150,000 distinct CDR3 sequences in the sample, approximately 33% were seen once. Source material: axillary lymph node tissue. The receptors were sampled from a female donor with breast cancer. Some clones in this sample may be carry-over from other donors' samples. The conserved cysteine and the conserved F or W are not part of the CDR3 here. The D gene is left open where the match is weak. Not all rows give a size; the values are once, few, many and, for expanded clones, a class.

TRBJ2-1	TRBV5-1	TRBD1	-	ASSWDRLYNEQL
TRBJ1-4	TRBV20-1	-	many	SAARRPNEKLF
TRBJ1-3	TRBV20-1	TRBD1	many	SAPAPGQGSGNTIY
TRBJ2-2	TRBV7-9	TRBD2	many	ASSSTSGDTGELF
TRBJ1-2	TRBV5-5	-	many	ASSYKGSGYGYT
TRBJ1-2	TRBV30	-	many	AWSGPRVSNYGYT
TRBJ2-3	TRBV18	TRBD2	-	ASSLRTSGSADTQY
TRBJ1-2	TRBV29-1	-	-	SVDDGYT
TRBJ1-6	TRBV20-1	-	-	SAMGWGGTKNSPLH
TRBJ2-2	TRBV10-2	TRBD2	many	ASSETDPAGGTRASGELF
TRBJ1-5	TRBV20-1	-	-	SASVDPGQPQH
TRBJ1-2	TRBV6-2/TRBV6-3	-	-	ASRQTGTGNYGYT
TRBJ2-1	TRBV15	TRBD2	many	ATSRDTSGRALSYNEQF
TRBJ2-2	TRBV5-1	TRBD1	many	ASSLGQAQNTGELF
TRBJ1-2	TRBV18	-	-	ASSISGARPTNFGYT
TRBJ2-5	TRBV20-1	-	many	SARVEGQQETQY
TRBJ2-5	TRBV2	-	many	ASSGNRQETQY
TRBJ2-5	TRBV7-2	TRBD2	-	ASSHEGTSGGAKETQY
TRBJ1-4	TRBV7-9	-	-	ASSSLSGDEEKLF
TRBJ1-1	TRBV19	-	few	ASTNGGTYTEAF
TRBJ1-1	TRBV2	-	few	ASGAGGGITEAF